This T cell receptor beta chain appears in the sequencing data of a study of tumor and adjacent non-tumor tissue in lung cancer. Three rounds of nested PCR, following a modified ARM-PCR protocol, produced the TCRbeta library. TCRdb re-derived calls from the multiplex PCR reads in MiXCR, one entry per CDR3 protein. The sample lists around 76,000 distinct CDR3 sequences; 76% were seen once. The sample holds a few counts of this clonotype. A junction boundary mismatches the germline segment, possibly from a read error. This sample's RNA came from whole unsorted tissue. More than 3 cm separated this lung sample from the edge of the tumor. The CDR3 totals 11 residues. The germline V gene encodes CDR1 SQVTM and CDR2 ANQGSEA.

This rearrangement joins TRBV29-1 to TRBJ1-2; TRBD1 might be the D (5 bases). This TCR derives from a man in his 70s with non-small cell lung cancer. Source material: distant non-tumor lung tissue. CDR3 region: CSVTVNYGYTF. The CDR3 coding sequence is TGCAGCGTGACAGTTAACTATGGTTACACCTTC.